Listed here is a single T cell receptor (beta chain). A far larger clone lies a single base away; this is likely a read error. The time point was: before trial treatment. The length of the CDR3 is 12 residues. Germline lookup yields CDR1 MNHNS and CDR2 SASEGT. This entry belongs to a study of low-dose radiotherapy and immunotherapy resistance in tumors. Study-wide context: Members of Cohort 2 were treated with 1 Gy per fraction every two weeks; their total was 13 Gy over 26 weeks. Every two weeks, the protocol called for intravenous cyclophosphamide at 200 mg/m2. It was given one day before each radiation and immunotherapy administration.

First-strand cDNA used TRAV- and TRBV-specific primers, covering alpha and beta chains. For amplifying TCRs, the PCR ran for approximately 18 cycles with Phusion, which was used together with a constant-region primer and the adapter on the V primers. The mRNA that was isolated underwent amplification by in vitro transcription. In TCRdb, the reads were re-called with MiXCR into one record per CDR3 protein. Found here are tens of thousands of distinct CDR3 sequences, about 18% of them singletons; the top ten hold 2.8%. The sequencing here drew on PBMCs, taken before treatment. The receptor comes from a male donor with prostate cancer. The chain links TRBV6-1 to TRBJ2-1, with 8 bases that match TRBD1. The CDR3 loop reads CASSRGQGEQSF. DNA for the CDR3: TGTGCCAGCAGTCGCGGACAGGGAGAGCAGTCCTTC.